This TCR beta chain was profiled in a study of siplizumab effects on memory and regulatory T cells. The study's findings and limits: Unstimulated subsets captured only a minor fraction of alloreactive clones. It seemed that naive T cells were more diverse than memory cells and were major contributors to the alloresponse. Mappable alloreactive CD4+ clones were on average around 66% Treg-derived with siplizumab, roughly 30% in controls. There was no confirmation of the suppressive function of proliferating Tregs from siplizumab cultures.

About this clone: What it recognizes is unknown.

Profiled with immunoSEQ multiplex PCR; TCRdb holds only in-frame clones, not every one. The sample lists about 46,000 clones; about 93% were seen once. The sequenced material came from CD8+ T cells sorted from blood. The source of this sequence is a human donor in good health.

The CDR3 DNA reads as TGTGCCAGCAGTTTAGCCGATCGACTAGCGGGACCTTACAATGAGCAGTTCTTC. Amino acid sequence: CASSLADRLAGPYNEQFF. This sequence joins TRBV28 and TRBJ2-1; TRBD2 matches at 11 bases. CDR1 and CDR2 (germline): MDHEN, SYDVKM. The junction had 10 bases not matched to a gene; V was cut back by 2 bases and J by 4 bases. This CDR3 spans 18 amino acids.